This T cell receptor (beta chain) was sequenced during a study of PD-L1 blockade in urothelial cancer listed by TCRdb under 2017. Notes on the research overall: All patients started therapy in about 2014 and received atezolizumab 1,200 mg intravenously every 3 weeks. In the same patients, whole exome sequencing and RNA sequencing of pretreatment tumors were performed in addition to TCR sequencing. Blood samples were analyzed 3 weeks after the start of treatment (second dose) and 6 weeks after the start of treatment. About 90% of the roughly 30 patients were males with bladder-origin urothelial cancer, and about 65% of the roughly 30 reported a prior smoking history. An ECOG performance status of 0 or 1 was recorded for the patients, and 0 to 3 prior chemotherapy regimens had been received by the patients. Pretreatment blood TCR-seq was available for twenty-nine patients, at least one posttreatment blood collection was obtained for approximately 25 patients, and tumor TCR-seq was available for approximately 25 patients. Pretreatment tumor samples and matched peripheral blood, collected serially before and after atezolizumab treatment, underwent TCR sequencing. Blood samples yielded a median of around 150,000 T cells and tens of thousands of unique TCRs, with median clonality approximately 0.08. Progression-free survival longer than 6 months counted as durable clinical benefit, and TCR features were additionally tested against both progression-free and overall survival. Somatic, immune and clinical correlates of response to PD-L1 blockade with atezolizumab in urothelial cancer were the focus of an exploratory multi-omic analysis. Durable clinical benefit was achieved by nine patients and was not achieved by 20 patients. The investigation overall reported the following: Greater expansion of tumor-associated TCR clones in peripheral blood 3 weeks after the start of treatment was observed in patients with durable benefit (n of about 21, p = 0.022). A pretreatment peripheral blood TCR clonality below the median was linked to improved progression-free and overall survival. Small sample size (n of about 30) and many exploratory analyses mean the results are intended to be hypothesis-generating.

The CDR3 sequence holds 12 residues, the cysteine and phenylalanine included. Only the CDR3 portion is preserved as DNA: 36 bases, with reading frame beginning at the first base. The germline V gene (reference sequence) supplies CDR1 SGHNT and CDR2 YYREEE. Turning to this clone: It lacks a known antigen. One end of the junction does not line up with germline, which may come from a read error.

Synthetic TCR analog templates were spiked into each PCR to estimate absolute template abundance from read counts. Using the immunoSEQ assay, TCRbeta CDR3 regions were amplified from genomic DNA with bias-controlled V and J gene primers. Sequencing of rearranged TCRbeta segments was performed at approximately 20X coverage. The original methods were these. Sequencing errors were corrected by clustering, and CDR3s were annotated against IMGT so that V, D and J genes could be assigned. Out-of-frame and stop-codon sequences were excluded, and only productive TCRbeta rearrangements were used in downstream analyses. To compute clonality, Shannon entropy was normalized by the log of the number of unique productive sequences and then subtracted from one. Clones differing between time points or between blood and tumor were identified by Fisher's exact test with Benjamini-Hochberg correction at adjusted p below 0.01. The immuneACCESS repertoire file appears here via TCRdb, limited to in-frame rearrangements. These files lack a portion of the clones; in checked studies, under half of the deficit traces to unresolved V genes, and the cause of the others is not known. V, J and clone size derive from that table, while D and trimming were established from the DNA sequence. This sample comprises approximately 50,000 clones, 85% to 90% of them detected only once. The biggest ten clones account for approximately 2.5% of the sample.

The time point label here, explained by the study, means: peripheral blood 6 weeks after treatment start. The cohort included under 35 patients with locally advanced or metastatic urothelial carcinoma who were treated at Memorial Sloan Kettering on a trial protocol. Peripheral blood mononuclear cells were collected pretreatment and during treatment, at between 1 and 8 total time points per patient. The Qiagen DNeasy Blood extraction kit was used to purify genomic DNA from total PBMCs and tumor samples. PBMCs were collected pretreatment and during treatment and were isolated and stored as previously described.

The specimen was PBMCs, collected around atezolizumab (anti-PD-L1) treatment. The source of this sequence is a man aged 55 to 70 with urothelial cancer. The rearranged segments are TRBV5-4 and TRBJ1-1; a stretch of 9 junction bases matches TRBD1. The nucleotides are TGTGCCAGCAGCTTGGGCGGGACAGGGAGTAAGTTT. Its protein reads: CASSLGGTGSKF.